These T cell receptor beta chains were read from a single sample in a study of human CD4 T cells and Enterobacteriaceae. Method: immunoSEQ multiplex PCR; TCRdb's copy keeps in-frame clones and lacks some. This table has about 29,000 clones, roughly 80% appearing once. The sample taken for sequencing was memory CD4+ T cells from blood. These receptors were obtained from a human donor in good health. The CDR3 runs from the conserved cysteine through the conserved F or W. Each record gives: J gene, clone size, CDR3 length, V gene, CDR3 protein. Clone size is not always given. Where it is, it says once, few, many or a class for expanded clones.

>TRBJ2-5|once|14|TRBV5-1
CASSENSGRETQYF
>TRBJ1-1|.|12|TRBV28
CASSFFRSVAFF
>TRBJ2-5|.|11|TRBV20-1
CSASTWETQYF
>TRBJ1-2|few|15|TRBV4-1
CASSQPGRMIGGYTF
>TRBJ1-3|.|16|TRBV7-2
CASSLAQGAPGNTIYF
>TRBJ2-4|.|13|TRBV7-2
CASSSGLEHIQYF
>TRBJ1-1|.|15|TRBV6-6
CASSYGQGENTEAFF
>TRBJ1-5|.|17|TRBV7-8
CASSLGGAGARDQPQHF
>TRBJ1-5|few|13|TRBV7-6
CASSLSPNQPQHF
>TRBJ2-7|.|12|TRBV6-1
CASSETHYEQYF
>TRBJ1-6|.|15|TRBV7-2
CASSSGGAGNSPLHF
>TRBJ2-3|.|15|TRBV27
CASSLKASGTDTQYF
>TRBJ2-1|.|17|TRBV4-1
CASSQGFQGGSYNEQFF
>TRBJ1-5|.|14|TRBV7-9
CASSVRGEGQPQHF
>TRBJ2-7|.|15|TRBV5-1
CASSSGRGSAYEQYF
>TRBJ2-4|.|17|TRBV7-8
CASSPFPQGAAKNIQYF
>TRBJ2-1|.|15|TRBV2
CAITRTSGGAKEQFF
>TRBJ1-1|.|16|TRBV6-5
CASSSAASGLNTEAFF
>TRBJ2-3|.|15|TRBV6-1
CASTGDSWYSGTQYF
>TRBJ2-2|once|16|TRBV7-2
CASSLVPGPGTGELFF
>TRBJ1-3|.|15|TRBV7-3
CASSLTGGTGNTIYF
>TRBJ2-2|.|16|TRBV6-1
CASSEPGGTNTGELFF
>TRBJ1-1|few|14|TRBV19
CASTETDGAKEAFF
>TRBJ2-7|once|13|TRBV28
CASSLISSYEQYF
>TRBJ1-1|.|14|TRBV4-1
CASSQGILNTEAFF
>TRBJ1-6|.|14|TRBV7-6
CASSLAGYNSPLHF
>TRBJ1-5|.|16|TRBV7-8
CASSLATGQRGQPQHF
>TRBJ1-3|.|14|TRBV5-6
CASSEEETGNTIYF
>TRBJ2-7|.|11|TRBV28
CASSLGYEQYF
>TRBJ1-4|once|15|TRBV12-5
CASAKGTGRNEKLFF
>TRBJ1-5|once|13|TRBV27
CASSLIDGQPQHF
>TRBJ2-2|.|11|TRBV5-1
CASSLQGELFF
>TRBJ2-5|.|13|TRBV9
CASSAGAQETQYF
>TRBJ2-1|.|14|TRBV5-1
CASSLNLGGNEQFF
>TRBJ2-7|.|16|TRBV7-8
CASSLMIGQGGYEQYF
>TRBJ1-4|.|12|TRBV5-5
CASSGGGEKLFF
>TRBJ1-4|.|11|TRBV6-5
CASGPREKLFF
>TRBJ1-4|.|14|TRBV6-5
CASRPGGVREKLFF
>TRBJ2-3|few|13|TRBV30
CAWSVRRADTQYF
>TRBJ2-1|.|16|TRBV13
CASSPRASGGGREQFF
>TRBJ2-7|.|15|TRBV7-3
CASSGPPGRAYEQYF
>TRBJ1-6|.|14|TRBV5-1
CASSLLGNNSPLHF
>TRBJ2-7|.|13|TRBV2
CASSDVFSYEQYF
>TRBJ2-1|.|15|TRBV4-1
CASRQVLIMETEQFF
>TRBJ2-2|.|15|TRBV28
CASSSGEVGTGELFF
>TRBJ2-7|.|16|TRBV28
CASSFHLGLLTYEQYF
>TRBJ2-3|.|15|TRBV5-1
CASSGTVGSGDTQYF
>TRBJ1-2|.|16|TRBV7-9
CASSLEATGGNYGYTF
>TRBJ1-4|few|11|TRBV28
CASSLDEKLFF
>TRBJ2-7|.|11|TRBV30
CAWSNRYEQYF
>TRBJ2-1|.|15|TRBV5-1
CASSLATTRSNEQFF
>TRBJ2-3|.|16|TRBV5-1
CASRPSGGIGTDTQYF
>TRBJ1-1|.|17|TRBV4-1
CASRHDRARTRNTEAFF
>TRBJ2-1|few|12|TRBV19
CASSPGGNEQFF
>TRBJ2-7|.|15|TRBV10-1
CASSEQAGVGGEQYF
>TRBJ2-7|.|16|TRBV6-1
CASSELPSGSTYEQYF
>TRBJ1-3|.|16|TRBV15
CATSRDYGTVGNTIYF
>TRBJ2-7|once|13|TRBV7-6
CASSSILSYEQYF